This TCR beta chain was sequenced in a study of a mutant IDH1 vaccine in newly diagnosed glioma. The CDR3 extends over 12 amino acids. Per the germline V gene, CDR1 is KGHSH and CDR2 is LQKENI. Trimming took 0 bases from V and 2 from J, leaving 2 bases between them. Specified time point: baseline, week 1 (first vaccination visit). Treatment defined: pre-vaccination baseline after standard-of-care therapy. Donors' newly diagnosed IDH1-mutant WHO grade 3 or 4 astrocytomas lacked nuclear ATRX. Here immunoSEQ multiplex PCR was the method, and the copy in TCRdb shows in-frame clones only, minus some. In the table there are 65,000 to 70,000 clones, 80% to 90% of which are singletons. This clone was seen just once. Its target is unknown. Study results and caveats: Changes to the top peripheral T cell clonotypes appeared unrelated to pseudoprogression. Vaccination elicited immune responses in approximately 92% of patients.

Sequenced here: peripheral blood mononuclear cells (PBMCs), sampled from a glioma patient treated with radiotherapy, temozolomide or both. The receptor was derived from a woman aged 18-29 years with glioma. Some clones in this sample may be carry-over from other donors' samples. The genes are TRBV18 and TRBJ2-7; D is undetermined. The CDR3 reads CASSPPTYEQYF. The CDR3 DNA reads TGTGCCAGCTCACCACCTACCTACGAGCAGTACTTC.